This entry is about one TCR beta chain. Its antigen is currently unknown. Time point noted: pre-treatment sample, taken before nivolumab and TIL therapy. Enrollment ran from late 2017 to early 2020. Germline CDR1 and CDR2: SGHAT and FQDESV (reference sequence). This CDR3 is 16 amino acids long. Trimming removed 2 bases from V and 3 bases from J; junction bases left unmatched: 5. These data are taken from a study of TIL therapy for anti-PD-1-resistant metastatic lung cancer. Study context: By whole-exome sequencing, median non-synonymous tumor mutation burden was less than 1.8 mutations per megabase. Overall study findings and caveats: Infused TIL clonotypes partially replaced the baseline blood repertoire, then decayed over months. Patients were highly selected, enriched for treatment-naive, never-smoker and oncogene-addicted cases.

Sequencing used immunoSEQ v3. TCRdb keeps only in-frame clones here, not all; method: immunoSEQ multiplex PCR. The sample records about 46,000 clones, approximately 86% being singletons. Sequencing was performed on blood, taken at baseline. The chain uses TRBV11-1 and TRBJ2-1; 9 nucleotides line up with TRBD1. This TCR derives from a person aged 25-85 years with non-small cell lung cancer. The chain's CDR3 is CASSLRRDRDYNEQFF. CDR3 coding DNA: TGTGCCAGCAGCTTAAGGCGGGACAGGGACTACAATGAGCAGTTCTTC.